The 22 T cell receptor beta chains presented below share a single source sample, sequenced in a study of Ad26.COV2.S vaccination and SARS-CoV-2 variants. Some clones are missing from TCRdb's copy, which holds only in-frame ones; the method was immunoSEQ multiplex PCR. Found here are hundreds of thousands of clones, roughly 94% of them singletons; the top ten hold under 5%. The source material was peripheral blood, sampled after recovery from COVID-19. These receptor sequences come from a human donor who had recovered from COVID-19.

This clone was detected only a few times. The chain uses TRBV9 and TRBJ2-7; a weak D match, TRBD2 (5 bases). The CDR3 totals 13 residues. With 3 bases removed from V and 7 bases from J, the gap between germline ends came to 14 bases. Germline V gives CDR1 SGDLS, CDR2 YYNGEE. CDR3 coding DNA: TGTGCCAGCAGCGGTGAATTACCGGGGGAGCAGTACTTC. Amino acid sequence: CASSGELPGEQYF.

V gene TRBV2 combines with J gene TRBJ2-5; D might be TRBD1 or TRBD2, each matching 5 bases. The CDR3 contains 14 residues. V lost 2 bases and J 2 bases, leaving 9 bases between the germline ends. The V gene's germline CDR1 is SNHLY and CDR2 FYNNEI. This CDR3 reads CASSELGPQETQYF. The CDR3 nucleotides read TGTGCCAGCAGTGAATTGGGACCTCAAGAGACCCAGTACTTC.

The count of this clone is one. The chain recombines TRBV2 with TRBJ2-7; TRBD1 might be the D (5 bases). The germline gives CDR1 SNHLY, CDR2 FYNNEI. Trimming removed 7 bases at V and 2 bases at J, with 12 bases between. This CDR3 contains 13 residues. The CDR3 reads CASNLDRAYEQYF. As DNA, the CDR3 is TGTGCCAGCAACCTTGACAGAGCCTACGAGCAGTACTTC.

This chain uses TRBV6-2 or TRBV6-3 with TRBJ1-1, with D unclear. Germline-derived CDR1 and CDR2 are MNHEY and SVGEGT. The CDR3 has 17 amino acids. V lost 0 bases and J 3 bases, leaving 17 bases between the germline ends. The CDR3 protein is CASSYSPEASIHTEAFF. The CDR3 bases are TGTGCCAGCAGTTACTCGCCCGAAGCATCCATACACACTGAAGCTTTCTTT.

The chain has TRBV29-1 and TRBJ2-3, with D possibly matching TRBD1 (6 bases). Trimming cost V 6 bases and J 5 bases, with 12 bases left between them. The CDR3 loop spans 12 amino acids. Germline assignment: CDR1 SQVTM and CDR2 ANQGSEA. For the CDR3, the DNA is TGCAGCGTGAGGGGGTCGGGAGATACGCAGTATTTT. The encoded protein is CSVRGSGDTQYF.

The CDR3 sequence: CASRPERGHVGELFF. CDR3 DNA: TGTGCCAGCAGACCCGAGAGGGGGCATGTCGGGGAGCTGTTTTTT. The gene calls are TRBV7-9 and TRBJ2-2; TRBD1 matches at 7 bases. The CDR3 contains 15 residues. In germline, CDR1 is SEHNR, CDR2 FQNEAQ (reference sequence). The ends lost 6 bases at V and 7 bases at J; junction bases unmatched: 11.

The chain uses TRBV5-4 and TRBJ1-2; 11 nucleotides agree with TRBD1. This CDR3 is built from 15 residues. The V segment lost 0 bases and the J segment 3 bases; nucleotides outside the gene matches: 1. Germline CDR1 SGHNT, CDR2 YYREEE (reference sequence). The CDR3 DNA follows: TGTGCCAGCAGCTTGGTGGGACAGGGGGACTATGGCTACACCTTC. Its translation is CASSLVGQGDYGYTF.

The chain employs TRBV5-1 and TRBJ2-5; TRBD1 might be the D (6 bases). Germline V gene lookup returns CDR1 SGHRS and CDR2 YFSETQ. The CDR3 totals 15 residues. With 0 bases removed from V and 5 bases from J, the gap between germline ends came to 14 bases. The CDR3: CASSLAGASGETQYF. The CDR3 DNA follows: TGCGCCAGCAGCTTGGCAGGGGCCTCCGGGGAGACCCAGTACTTC.

A single count supports this clone. The chain carries TRBV7-6 and TRBJ1-1; tentative D call: TRBD1 (5 bases). The V end lost 3 bases, the J end lost 4 bases, and 15 bases lay between the germline ends. The CDR3 spans 15 residues. The germline CDR1 and CDR2 sequences are SGHVS and FNYEAQ. The CDR3 is CASSLGQGGGTEAFF. CDR3 coding DNA: TGTGCCAGCAGCTTGGGGCAGGGCGGGGGCACTGAAGCTTTCTTT.

The J gene is TRBJ1-2, the V gene TRBV5-6; TRBD1 aligns across 7 bases. The CDR3 sequence is 14 residues long. CDR1 and CDR2 (germline): SGHDT, YYEEEE. V shed 3 bases and J 2 bases; nucleotides not matched to a gene: 4. The CDR3 is CASSYGTVNYGYTF. DNA for the CDR3: TGTGCCAGCAGCTACGGGACAGTCAACTATGGCTACACCTTC.

V usage is TRBV5-8 and J usage is TRBJ2-3, with 15 bases matching TRBD2. Germline V gene lookup returns CDR1 SGHTS and CDR2 YDEGEE. V shed 4 bases, J shed 4 bases, and the junction held 4 bases outside the gene matches. The length of the CDR3 is 16 residues. The CDR3 loop reads CASSGGLAGGPDTQYF. CDR3 sequence (DNA): TGTGCCAGCAGCGGGGGACTAGCGGGGGGCCCAGATACGCAGTATTTT.

The chain links TRBV3-1 (or the pseudogene TRBV3-2) to TRBJ1-1, with a possible D match to TRBD1 (6 bases). V gave up 4 bases and J gave up 0 bases, with 18 bases separating them. Germline V gene sequence: CDR1 LGHDT, CDR2 YNNKEL (reference sequence). The CDR3 runs to 17 residues. CDR3 sequence (DNA): TGTGCCAGCAGCCTAGGACAGCGAAGGACTCTGAACACTGAAGCTTTCTTT. Translation: CASSLGQRRTLNTEAFF.

V usage is TRBV11-2 and J usage is TRBJ2-2, with D perhaps TRBD1 (6 bases). CDR3 length equals 16 residues. The ends were cut back, 5 bases at V and 4 bases at J, with 17 bases in the middle. Germline assignment: CDR1 SGHAT and CDR2 FQNNGV. For the CDR3, the DNA is TGTGCCAGCAGCCATACCTACAGGGTTTTCACCGGGGAGCTGTTTTTT. As protein: CASSHTYRVFTGELFF.

This chain uses TRBV6-2 or TRBV6-3 with TRBJ1-1; D call uncertain. Germline values: CDR1 MNHEY, CDR2 SVGEGT. Trimming shortened V by 0 bases and J by 1 base, and 9 bases separated the two germline ends. The length of the CDR3 is 15 residues. CDR3 in amino acids: CASSYSVETNTEAFF. The CDR3 coding sequence is TGTGCCAGCAGTTACTCAGTGGAAACGAACACTGAAGCTTTCTTT.

V and J are TRBV6-2 or TRBV6-3 and TRBJ1-1; TRBD1 matches 9 bases. J lost 1 base, V lost 3 bases, and 12 bases had no gene match. Per the germline V gene, CDR1 is MNHEY and CDR2 is SVGEGT. The CDR3 spans 18 residues. The CDR3, as DNA: TGTGCCAGCAGTTATGGTCTTTTTTCGGGACAGGGGAACACTGAAGCTTTCTTT. Protein product: CASSYGLFSGQGNTEAFF.

This clone has only a few counts. V is TRBV5-4 and J is TRBJ1-5; D gene uncertain. Per germline, CDR1 SGHNT and CDR2 YYREEE (reference sequence). The CDR3 is made up of 12 amino acids. Trimming shortened V by 0 bases and J by 7 bases, and 5 bases separated the two germline ends. The DNA for the CDR3 is TGTGCCAGCAGCTTGGCTGGGCAGCCCCAGCATTTT. This translates into CASSLAGQPQHF.

The V and J genes are TRBV27 and TRBJ1-5; 7 bases are a match to TRBD1. The trim removed 6 bases at V and 2 bases at J, leaving 10 bases unmatched. Germline V gene sequence: CDR1 MNHEY, CDR2 SMNVEV (reference sequence). This CDR3 contains 16 residues. DNA of the CDR3: TGTGCCAGCAGAAGGGGGGCCACAGGGGGCAATCAGCCCCAGCATTTT. Translating gives CASRRGATGGNQPQHF.

V usage is TRBV10-3 and J usage is TRBJ2-7; no clear D. The CDR3 spans 18 residues. V lost 6 bases, J lost 0 bases, and 24 bases lay in between. Germline V gene data show CDR1 as ENHRY and CDR2 as SYGVKD. The DNA of the CDR3 is TGTGCCATCAGAGACGGGCGAGGTTGGTCCGATGGCTCCTACGAGCAGTACTTC. This sequence encodes CAIRDGRGWSDGSYEQYF.

The chain is built from TRBV10-3 and TRBJ1-2, with 10 bases identical to TRBD1. The V gene's germline CDR1 is ENHRY and CDR2 SYGVKD. V shed 1 base and J 1 base; nucleotides not matched to a gene: 12. This CDR3 contains 19 residues. The CDR3, as DNA: TGTGCCATCAGTGAGTTTACTGCCGGGACAGGGGATAGTAACTATGGCTACACCTTC. Amino acid sequence: CAISEFTAGTGDSNYGYTF.

The V gene is TRBV29-1, the J gene TRBJ2-1, with D possibly matching TRBD2 (6 bases). The CDR3 runs 14 residues. From germline, CDR1 is SQVTM and CDR2 ANQGSEA. The ends were cut back, 6 bases at V and 2 bases at J, with 14 bases in the middle. As DNA, the CDR3 is TGCAGCGTGGTTCGGCGGGGAGCCTACAATGAGCAGTTCTTC. This gives the protein CSVVRRGAYNEQFF.

V gene TRBV6-5 combines with J gene TRBJ1-5; possible D gene TRBD1, 5 bases. V was clipped by 0 bases and J by 1 base, with 7 bases between them. Germline V lookup: CDR1 MNHEY, CDR2 SVGAGI. This CDR3 comprises 15 residues. The CDR3 DNA is TGTGCCAGCAGTTACTCCACAGGCAGCAATCAGCCCCAGCATTTT. Its protein product is CASSYSTGSNQPQHF.

This clone showed up just once. The V and J genes are TRBV27 and TRBJ1-4, with no clear D. V lost 5 bases to trimming and J lost 10 bases, with 14 bases between them. Looked up from germline, CDR1 is MNHEY and CDR2 is SMNVEV (reference sequence). The CDR3 extends over 13 amino acids. In DNA form, the CDR3 reads TGTGCCAGCAGTCTCGAACCCGGAGGAAAACTGTTTTTT. Its translation is CASSLEPGGKLFF.